The next 12 T cell receptor beta chains were all read from a single sample in a study of T-cell reconstitution after alpha-beta-depleted transplantation in children. Researchers prepared the TCRbeta library using unique molecular identifiers, the study reports. One entry per CDR3 protein, called by TCRdb with MiXCR from the PCR reads. The data show roughly 500,000 distinct CDR3 sequences, approximately 12% seen once. Sequenced here: PBMCs from the stem cell graft donor, sampled from the stem cell graft. The receptors derive from a human donor who donated a stem cell graft to a child with combined immunodeficiency.

Ten or more counts support this clonotype. The V call is TRBV12-3 or TRBV12-4, the J call TRBJ2-1; D is unclear. This CDR3 spans 12 amino acids. Trimming pared 6 bases from V and 2 bases from J, leaving 5 bases between. The CDR3 DNA reads TGTGCCAGCAGGAGGACCTACAATGAGCAGTTCTTC. This encodes CASRRTYNEQFF.

This clonotype was recorded a few times. This chain links TRBV21-1 with TRBJ1-3; the DNA was not compared with TRBD1, the D call given in the table. TRBV21-1 corresponds to a pseudogene. The CDR3 length is 14 residues. DNA for the CDR3: TGTGCCAGCAGGGTGACAGGGGCCGGAAACACCATATATTTT. Translation: CASRVTGAGNTIYF.

The J gene is TRBJ2-7, the V gene TRBV24-1, with D unresolved. Trimming pared 9 bases from V and 0 bases from J, leaving 11 bases between. This CDR3 region has 13 residues. From germline, CDR1 is KGHDR and CDR2 SFDVKD. This CDR3 is CATGDADSYEQYF. DNA for the CDR3: TGTGCCACCGGGGATGCGGACTCCTACGAGCAGTACTTC.

This clonotype has a count of ten or more. J is TRBJ2-5 and V is TRBV7-8; weak D call: TRBD2 (5 bases). The V end was cut by 1 base, the J end by 6 bases, with 12 bases between. The germline V gene encodes CDR1 SGHVS and CDR2 FQNEAQ. The length of the CDR3 is 14 residues. The CDR3, as DNA: TGTGCCAGCAGCTTAGTAGAGGGAAGTAAGACCCAGTACTTC. Amino acids: CASSLVEGSKTQYF.

The chain recombines TRBV25-1 with TRBJ2-3, with TRBD2 identical over 8 bases. With 7 bases clipped from V and 1 base from J, the junction kept 13 bases outside the gene matches. Germline CDR1 is MGHDK and CDR2 is SYGVNS. The CDR3 has 17 amino acids. DNA for the CDR3: TGTGCCAGCATCGCCGGGGGGGGACCCTATCGCACAGATACGCAGTATTTT. Translation gives CASIAGGGPYRTDTQYF.

This clonotype was picked up a small number of times. The chain carries TRBV12-3 or TRBV12-4 and TRBJ2-1; 7 bases agree with TRBD2. The CDR3 extends over 16 amino acids. V lost 5 bases to trimming and J lost 0 bases; unmatched junction nucleotides: 7. The CDR3 sequence: CASSRSGTGSYNEQFF. The CDR3 DNA is TGTGCCAGCAGTAGAAGCGGGACGGGCTCCTACAATGAGCAGTTCTTC.

The V call is TRBV12-3 or TRBV12-4, the J call TRBJ2-7; D not certain. The germline V and J ends were trimmed by 5 bases and 3 bases, with 8 bases remaining between them. This CDR3 spans 12 amino acids. CDR3 in amino acids: CASSRVFYEQYF. The CDR3, as DNA: TGTGCCAGCAGTCGGGTCTTCTACGAGCAGTACTTC.

This rearrangement joins TRBV29-1 to TRBJ2-5; 9 positions match TRBD1. The CDR3 is 15 residues long. V lost 3 bases to trimming and J lost 5 bases; unmatched junction nucleotides: 10. CDR1 and CDR2 (germline): SQVTM, ANQGSEA. CDR3 nucleotides: TGCAGCGTTGAGGAGACAGGGGGGTTAGTGGAGACCCAGTACTTC. Translating gives CSVEETGGLVETQYF.

The V gene is TRBV27, the J gene TRBJ2-7, with 8 bases identical to TRBD1. V gave up 0 bases and J gave up 0 bases; unmatched junction bases: 7. The CDR3 spans 17 residues. The germline gives CDR1 MNHEY, CDR2 SMNVEV (reference sequence). In nucleotides, the CDR3 is TGTGCCAGCAGTTTATCGGTGATCGGACAGGGCTCCTACGAGCAGTACTTC. It yields the protein CASSLSVIGQGSYEQYF.

This clonotype occurred once. The CDR3 region is CASSPLVGGNTGELFF. The CDR3, as DNA: TGTGCCAGCAGCCCTTTGGTGGGAGGGAACACCGGGGAGCTGTTTTTT. The chain couples TRBV9 to TRBJ2-2; weak D call: TRBD2 (6 bases). CDR1 and CDR2 from the germline V gene are SGDLS and YYNGEE. The CDR3 loop spans 16 amino acids. Trimming took 4 bases from V and 1 from J, leaving 14 bases between them.

This clonotype showed up many times. The chain joins TRBV10-3 to TRBJ2-7, with D hard to call. The CDR3 has 12 residues. V was clipped by 2 bases and J by 7 bases, with 9 bases between them. The germline V gene encodes CDR1 ENHRY and CDR2 SYGVKD. The CDR3 DNA is TGTGCCATCAGTGAGACTGACGGGGAGCAGTACTTC. Translated: CAISETDGEQYF.

This clonotype has a count of ten or more. The rearrangement links TRBV24-1 to TRBJ2-3; 10 bases fit TRBD1. CDR3 size: 15 residues. The V segment lost 7 bases and the J segment 4 bases; nucleotides outside the gene matches: 7. From germline, CDR1 is KGHDR and CDR2 SFDVKD. Written as DNA, the CDR3 is TGTGCCACCAGCGGGACAGGGGAACATGCAGATACGCAGTATTTT. It is translated as CATSGTGEHADTQYF.